Listed below are T cell receptor beta chains from one sample, sequenced in a study of control samples from healthy donors and cancer patients. Measured with immunoSEQ multiplex PCR; TCRdb has only the in-frame clones, and not every one. This table has about 120,000 clones, over 90% appearing once. The sample consisted of blood. These receptors originate from a man aged 30 to 39 in good health. Each CDR3 is given with its conserved first and last residue. Each record gives: D gene, clone size, J gene, V gene, CDR3 DNA, CDR3 protein. A D gene is named only where the DNA matches it firmly. Clone size is not always given. Where it is, it says once, few, many or a class for expanded clones.

NA | NA | TRBJ1-5 | TRBV19 | NA | CAAGPGLLSPSIF
NA | NA | TRBJ1-6 | TRBV7-2 | TGTGCCAGCAGCTTAGGGCCTTATAATTCACCCCTCCACTTT | CASSLGPYNSPLHF
NA | few | TRBJ1-3 | TRBV19 | TGTGCCAGTACCGACGACAGCTCCCTGTCCGGAAACACCATATATTTT | CASTDDSSLSGNTIYF
NA | NA | TRBJ1-3 | TRBV15 | TGTGCCACCAGCTACTCTGGAAACACCATATATTTT | CATSYSGNTIYF
NA | NA | TRBJ2-2 | TRBV7-9 | TGTGCCAGCAGCCCGAACTTTGGGACCGGGGAGCTGTTTTTT | CASSPNFGTGELFF
NA | NA | TRBJ1-1 | TRBV2 | TGTGCCAGCGGGGAGAGGAACACTGAAGCTTTCTTT | CASGERNTEAFF
NA | NA | TRBJ1-1 | TRBV27 | TGTGCCAGCAGTTTAGAGGGGAACGCCTGGGACACTGAAGCTTTCTTT | CASSLEGNAWDTEAFF
NA | NA | TRBJ1-1 | TRBV19 | TGTGCCAGTAGTATTTGGAACACTGAAGCTTTCTTT | CASSIWNTEAFF
NA | NA | TRBJ2-1 | TRBV18 | TGTGCCAGCTCACCCCCAACGGACAGCTACAATGAGCAGTTCTTC | CASSPPTDSYNEQFF
TRBD1 | NA | TRBJ1-3 | TRBV4-1 | TGCGCCAGCTCCTACGGGACAGGAGGTGGTTACACCATATATTTT | CASSYGTGGGYTIYF
NA | NA | TRBJ2-1 | TRBV30 | TGTGCCTGGACTGGAGTAGGGGGCCGGGAGCCCTACAATGAGCAGTTCTTC | CAWTGVGGREPYNEQFF
NA | NA | TRBJ2-4 | TRBV2 | TGTGCCAGCAGTCCTTTGGGAGTAGCCAAAAACATTCAGTACTTC | CASSPLGVAKNIQYF
NA | NA | TRBJ2-1 | TRBV21-1 | TGTGCCAGCAGCCCCCGCTGGACCGCCGGACCGTACAATGAGCAGTTCTTC | CASSPRWTAGPYNEQFF
TRBD1 | NA | TRBJ1-1 | TRBV5-5 | TGTGCCAGCAGCTCCCTCCGGGACAGGGGAACGAACACTGAAGCTTTCTTT | CASSSLRDRGTNTEAFF
NA | NA | TRBJ1-4 | TRBV19 | TGTGCCAGTAGTATTGAATCGGCCTACCTAGTTGCAACTAATGAAAAACTGTTTTTT | CASSIESAYLVATNEKLFF
NA | NA | TRBJ2-1 | TRBV12-5 | TGTGCTAGCCGGTCCAGCTCCTACAATGAGCAGTTCTTC | CASRSSSYNEQFF
NA | NA | TRBJ2-3 | TRBV28 | TGTGCCAGCAGTTTCAGCGGGCCCCACACAGATACGCAGTATTTT | CASSFSGPHTDTQYF
TRBD1 | NA | TRBJ1-6 | TRBV6-6 | TGTGCCAGCAGTCCCGAGGACAGGGGGCAGGATTCACCCCTCCACTTT | CASSPEDRGQDSPLHF
NA | NA | TRBJ1-4 | TRBV5-5 | TGTGCCAGCAGCTTAGACCGTACCCGGGAAAAACTGTTTTTT | CASSLDRTREKLFF
TRBD2 | NA | TRBJ2-1 | TRBV6-2/TRBV6-3 | TGTGCCAGCAGTTCTCTTAGCGGGGGAAACAATGAGCAGTTCTTC | CASSSLSGGNNEQFF
NA | NA | TRBJ2-2 | TRBV12-3/TRBV12-4 | TGTGCCAGCATCAATCCCGGGGCCGGGGAGCTGTTTTTT | CASINPGAGELFF
NA | NA | TRBJ2-7 | TRBV10-1 | TGCGCCAGCAGTGAGGTGGAGGGACCCTCCTACGAGCAGTACTTC | CASSEVEGPSYEQYF
TRBD1 | NA | TRBJ1-4 | TRBV6-5 | TGTGCCAGCAGTCAGACAGGGGGGTTACGTGAAAAACTGTTTTTT | CASSQTGGLREKLFF
NA | NA | TRBJ2-7 | TRBV7-6 | TGTGCCAGCAGCTTACGCCAGGGATTAGAAGCCTACGAGCAGTACTTC | CASSLRQGLEAYEQYF
NA | once | TRBJ2-3 | TRBV9 | TGTGCCACCAACAGGGAGGCAGATACGCAGTATTTT | CATNREADTQYF
NA | NA | TRBJ2-5 | TRBV11-2 | TGTGCCAGCAGCTTATCGGAGACCCAGTACTTC | CASSLSETQYF
NA | NA | TRBJ2-2 | TRBV24-1 | TGTGCCACCAGTGACCCGGGCAGAAGAGGGGAGCTGTTTTTT | CATSDPGRRGELFF
NA | NA | TRBJ2-5 | TRBV7-2 | TGTGCCAGCAGCTTAGGAAGACAGCTCCAAGAGACCCAGTACTTC | CASSLGRQLQETQYF
NA | NA | TRBJ2-5 | TRBV7-3 | TGTGCCAGCAGCCCAAGCGGCGGGGTGGGAGAGACCCAGTACTTC | CASSPSGGVGETQYF
NA | NA | TRBJ1-1 | TRBV27 | TGTGCCAGCAGACTCGGTGGTGAAGCTTTCTTT | CASRLGGEAFF
NA | NA | TRBJ1-1 | TRBV6-5 | TGTGCCAGCAGTTACGCTCTTGTTGAAGGCACTGAAGCTTTCTTT | CASSYALVEGTEAFF
NA | NA | TRBJ2-3 | TRBV7-9 | TGTGCCAGCAGCTCCAACAGGGGGGGCCGGGCAGATACGCAGTATTTT | CASSSNRGGRADTQYF
NA | NA | TRBJ1-6 | TRBV2 | TGTGCCAGCAAGGGGGAATGGGCCTATAATTCACCCCTCCACTTT | CASKGEWAYNSPLHF
NA | NA | TRBJ1-2 | TRBV12-3/TRBV12-4 | TGTGCCAGCAGTTCCCTGCGGGATGGCTACACCTTC | CASSSLRDGYTF
NA | NA | TRBJ1-2 | TRBV9 | TGTGCCAGCAGCGATCCGAGGAGGTTAAGGGGCTACACCTTC | CASSDPRRLRGYTF
NA | NA | TRBJ2-7 | TRBV12-3/TRBV12-4 | TGTGCCAGCAGTTTAGCCCTCGATTACGAGCAGTACTTC | CASSLALDYEQYF
TRBD1 | NA | TRBJ1-4 | TRBV5-8 | TGTGCCAGCAGCTTGGGACAGGGGTTCGAAAAACTGTTTTTT | CASSLGQGFEKLFF
TRBD1 | NA | TRBJ2-7 | TRBV24-1 | TGTGCCACCAGTGAAGCCGGGACAGGGGGCGAGCAGTACTTC | CATSEAGTGGEQYF
TRBD1 | NA | TRBJ1-5 | TRBV28 | TGTGCCAGCAGAAACCCGACAGGGGGTCTTAGTCAGCCCCAGCATTTT | CASRNPTGGLSQPQHF
TRBD1 | NA | TRBJ2-5 | TRBV5-6 | TGTGCCAGCAGCTACCAGACAGGGGGCGTAGAGACCCAGTACTTC | CASSYQTGGVETQYF
NA | NA | TRBJ2-7 | TRBV11-2 | TGTGCCAGCAGCTTTTTTGCGCCGACCTACGAGCAGTACTTC | CASSFFAPTYEQYF